These 10 T cell receptor beta chains came from one sample sequenced in a study of beta chain features in type 1 diabetes. Expressed TCRB transcripts were sequenced after all isolated RNA was converted to cDNA. Sequencing used immunoSEQ multiplex PCR; TCRdb keeps in-frame clones, though not all of them. This sample carries around 160,000 clones, around 50% of them seen once, and the ten largest clones take around 0.43%. Sequenced sample: Tregs from blood. The receptor source for this set is a man younger than 30 in good health.

This sequence joins TRBV10-3 and TRBJ2-3; weak D call: TRBD2 (5 bases). Germline V CDR1 and CDR2: ENHRY, SYGVKD. The germline V and J ends were trimmed by 4 bases and 7 bases, with 18 bases remaining between them. This CDR3 contains 15 residues. Here the CDR3 reads CAISADRTFMNTQYF. The CDR3, as DNA: TGTGCCATCAGTGCGGACCGGACTTTCATGAATACGCAGTATTTT.

This clone was seen a handful of times. This sequence joins TRBV6-1 and TRBJ2-2, with TRBD2 identical over 13 bases. V lost 4 bases, J lost 4 bases, and 9 bases stayed unmatched. CDR3 length: 18 amino acids. From germline, CDR1 is MNHNS and CDR2 SASEGT. Here the CDR3 DNA reads TGTGCCAGCAGTGGGGGACTAGCGGGATACTCCCGCACCGGGGAGCTGTTTTTT. Its protein product is CASSGGLAGYSRTGELFF.

This clone showed up just a few times. The J gene is TRBJ2-1, the V gene TRBV5-1; 7 bases match TRBD2. Germline V CDR1 and CDR2: SGHRS, YFSETQ. The CDR3 runs 17 residues. The J segment lost 5 bases and the V segment lost 0 bases, leaving 11 bases of the junction unmatched. For the CDR3, the DNA is TGCGCCAGCAGCTTGGTACTCGCGGGGGTAGGGGACAATGAGCAGTTCTTC. Translated, it gives CASSLVLAGVGDNEQFF.

This clone was detected once. The chain carries TRBV9 and TRBJ2-2; 9 bases fit TRBD2. The CDR3 extends over 17 amino acids. The germline gives CDR1 SGDLS, CDR2 YYNGEE. The V and J ends lost 4 bases and 6 bases, in that order; junction bases with no gene match: 13. The DNA for the CDR3 is TGTGCCAGCAGCCCCCGCGCTGGCGGGGGGGCCCCCGGGGAGCTGTTTTTT. This codes for CASSPRAGGGAPGELFF.

This clone was found a few times. The gene calls are TRBV5-1 and TRBJ2-5, with D uncertain. The DNA end is more similar to TRBJ2-7, so the J call may be wrong. This CDR3 region has 14 residues. The germline CDR1 and CDR2 sequences are SGHRS and YFSETQ. The CDR3 region is CASSKDTVGYEQYF. CDR3 nucleotides: TGCGCCAGCAGTAAAGACACCGTCGGCTACGAGCAGTACTTC.

The DNA for the CDR3 is TGTGCCAGCAGCCGCCTGTTGGGACTAGCGGGAGGGAGCACAGATACGCAGTATTTT. Translation gives CASSRLLGLAGGSTDTQYF. The V call is TRBV21-1, the J call TRBJ2-3; TRBD2 is taken as the D call from the table, unchecked against the DNA. TRBV21-1 is a listed pseudogene. The CDR3 has 19 residues.

This chain joins TRBV9 and TRBJ2-1, with 16 bases matching TRBD2. V lost 0 bases, J lost 6 bases, and 6 bases stayed unmatched. The CDR3 is 18 residues long. Germline V gene data show CDR1 as SGDLS and CDR2 as YYNGEE. The CDR3 DNA reads as TGTGCCAGCAGCGTAGCGGGACTAGCGGGAGGGCCAGGCAATGAGCAGTTCTTC. The encoded protein is CASSVAGLAGGPGNEQFF.

There are a few counts of this clone. The chain carries TRBV6-1 and TRBJ2-5; a weak D match, TRBD2 (5 bases). This CDR3 region has 16 residues. V shed 2 bases and J shed 4 bases, with 17 bases lying between them. Germline V gene data show CDR1 as MNHNS and CDR2 as SASEGT. The DNA for the CDR3 is TGTGCCAGCAGTGAATGGAGGACCAGCTACGCAGAGACCCAGTACTTC. Translating gives CASSEWRTSYAETQYF.

The chain combines TRBV30 with TRBJ1-2, with D perhaps matching TRBD1 (5 bases). Trimming removed 2 bases at V and 4 bases at J, with 11 bases between. In germline, CDR1 is GTSNPN, CDR2 SVGIG (reference sequence). The CDR3 loop spans 13 amino acids. This chain's CDR3 is CAWSPGQSYGYTF. CDR3 bases: TGTGCCTGGAGTCCAGGGCAGTCCTATGGCTACACCTTC.

The V call is TRBV28, the J call TRBJ1-4, with D possibly being TRBD1 (6 bases). The V gene lost 6 bases and the J gene lost 8 bases, with 10 bases spanning the gap. CDR3 length: 12 amino acids. Germline lookup yields CDR1 MDHEN and CDR2 SYDVKM. CDR3 bases: TGTGCCAGCAGACAGGGTGGAGAAAAACTGTTTTTT. Its protein is CASRQGGEKLFF.